Following are 7 T cell receptor beta chains from one sample sequenced in a study of T-cell reconstitution after alpha-beta-depleted transplantation in children. Unique molecular identifiers featured in how the TCRbeta library was prepared. TCRdb re-derived calls from the PCR reads in MiXCR, one entry per CDR3 protein. The sample holds fewer than 750,000 distinct CDR3 sequences, roughly a quarter seen once. Sequences were derived from PBMCs, sampled before TCRalphabeta/CD19-depleted stem cell transplant. These receptors came from a boy younger than two with Wiskott-Aldrich syndrome, due to receive a stem cell transplant.

This clonotype has only a few counts. This sequence joins TRBV7-6 and TRBJ1-3; D not certain. CDR3 length: 14 residues. V was cut by 1 base and J by 5 bases, with 9 bases left in between. CDR1 SGHVS and CDR2 FNYEAQ come from the germline V gene. The CDR3 region has the DNA TGTGCCAGCAGCTTAGAAACAGAAAGAAACACCATATATTTT. Its translation is CASSLETERNTIYF.

This clonotype was found a few times. This sequence joins TRBV6-1 and TRBJ1-3; D gene unclear. This CDR3 comprises 14 residues. Germline CDR1 MNHNS, CDR2 SASEGT. The germline V and J ends were trimmed by 5 bases and 0 bases, with 8 bases remaining between them. The CDR3 is CASSPAGSGNTIYF. The CDR3 nucleotides read TGTGCCAGCAGTCCGGCAGGCTCTGGAAACACCATATATTTT.

The V gene is TRBV20-1, the J gene TRBJ2-1; D uncertain. CDR1 DFQATT and CDR2 SNEGSKA come from the germline V gene (reference sequence). The V end was cut by 6 bases, the J end by 9 bases, with 15 bases between. The CDR3 sequence is 12 residues long. DNA for the CDR3: TGCAGTGCAGAGCCCTTTGTCAGTGAGCAGTTCTTC. Protein sequence: CSAEPFVSEQFF.

Only a few counts were recorded for this clonotype. The chain is built from TRBV6-5 and TRBJ2-5, with D maybe TRBD2 (5 bases). Trimming left V 2 bases short and J 4 bases short, with 8 bases between. This CDR3 spans 13 amino acids. CDR1 and CDR2 (germline): MNHEY, SVGAGI. DNA of the CDR3: TGTGCCAGCAGTTACGGGAGTCTAGAGACCCAGTACTTC. Its protein is CASSYGSLETQYF.

V usage is TRBV29-1 and J usage is TRBJ2-1, with D tentatively TRBD2 (5 bases). Germline CDR1 SQVTM, CDR2 ANQGSEA. V lost 7 bases to trimming and J lost 10 bases, with 17 bases between them. This CDR3 is 12 amino acids long. This CDR3 is CSAGLWAVEQFF. CDR3 DNA: TGCAGCGCCGGACTCTGGGCGGTCGAGCAGTTCTTC.

This clonotype was picked up a small number of times. V gene TRBV5-1 combines with J gene TRBJ2-5; TRBD1 agrees at 9 bases. The germline V gene encodes CDR1 SGHRS and CDR2 YFSETQ. The V gene end was trimmed by 3 bases and the J gene end by 0 bases; junction bases not matched to a gene: 6. The CDR3 consists of 16 residues. The CDR3 DNA is TGCGCCAGCAGCTCAGGGACAGGGACCGACCAAGAGACCCAGTACTTC. This codes for CASSSGTGTDQETQYF.

This clonotype was observed a handful of times. This chain links TRBV20-1 with TRBJ2-7, with TRBD1 identical over 9 bases. J was trimmed by 1 base and V by 4 bases; bases with no gene match: 8. The germline gives CDR1 DFQATT, CDR2 SNEGSKA (reference sequence). The CDR3 spans 15 residues. The chain's CDR3 is CSANKQGAVSYEQYF. CDR3 bases: TGCAGTGCTAATAAACAGGGGGCAGTATCCTACGAGCAGTACTTC.